Presented here are 2 T cell receptor beta chains from one specimen sequenced in a study of cytomegalovirus exposure and HLA in healthy donors. PCR employed 60 Vbeta and 13 Jbeta primers. TCRdb keeps only in-frame clones here, not all; method: immunoSEQ multiplex PCR. The data show some 140,000 clones, about 80% seen once. The sequencing sample was made of PBMCs. These receptor sequences come from a man aged 30 to 45 in good health and CMV-seropositive.

The J gene is TRBJ1-1, the V gene TRBV10-3; 7 nucleotides agree with TRBD1. The V gene end was trimmed by 4 bases and the J gene end by 5 bases; junction bases not matched to a gene: 13. This CDR3 comprises 16 residues. Germline V gene lookup returns CDR1 ENHRY and CDR2 SYGVKD. The DNA for the CDR3 is TGTGCCATCAGTGCGGGCAGGGGGTTTAGGGGAACTGAAGCTTTCTTT. Translated: CAISAGRGFRGTEAFF.

This clone was recorded only once. J is TRBJ2-1 and V is TRBV6-4, with 10 bases fitting TRBD2. Germline loops: CDR1 MRHNA, CDR2 SNTAGT. Trimming took 6 bases from V and 9 from J; bases not matched to a gene: 14. The CDR3 is made up of 16 amino acids. CDR3 region: CASRFLTSGMRTEQFF. The CDR3 DNA follows: TGTGCCAGCAGGTTCCTTACTAGCGGGATGAGGACTGAGCAGTTCTTC.